These 24 T cell receptor beta chains were sequenced from one sample in a study of T cells in women clearing cervical HPV infection. TCRdb keeps only in-frame clones here, not all; method: immunoSEQ multiplex PCR. In total, the table holds roughly 48,000 clones. The material sequenced was blood buffy coat. The receptors originated from a woman aged 18-69 years with a cervical HPV16 infection that either progressed to CIN3+ or cleared (not recorded which).

About this clone: The CDR3 end falls 3 residues outside the read, so it is completed with the germline J gene. V gene TRBV20-1 combines with J gene TRBJ2-1; tentatively, D is TRBD2 (6 bases). The CDR3 has 14 residues. Trimming took 5 bases from V and 6 from J, leaving 17 bases between them. Germline V gene sequence: CDR1 DFQATT, CDR2 SNEGSKA (reference sequence). The CDR3 loop reads CSAVLAPNPNEQFF. CDR3 bases read: TGCAGTGCTGTACTAGCCCCAAATCCCAATGAG.

About this clone: The read comes to an end 3 residues before the CDR3 does, leaving the germline J gene to fill in the end. The rearrangement joins TRBV12-3 or TRBV12-4 to TRBJ2-6, with D maybe TRBD2 (5 bases). The V gene lost 2 bases and the J gene lost 4 bases, with 9 bases spanning the gap. CDR3 length equals 15 residues. CDR3 sequence: CASSLTSGGANVLTF. The DNA read from the CDR3 is TGTGCCAGCAGTTTAACCTCGGGGGGGGCCAACGTC.

Points on this clone: Read coverage stops 3 residues before the CDR3 terminus; the germline J gene supplies the remainder. The chain is built from TRBV20-1 and TRBJ1-4; D perhaps matches TRBD1 (6 bases). The length of the CDR3 is 16 residues. V shed 6 bases and J shed 10 bases, with 27 bases lying between them. The germline V gene has CDR1 DFQATT and CDR2 SNEGSKA (reference sequence). CDR3 DNA (partial): TGCAGTGCCATATCTTCAGGGGCGGGAGTATTGGGAAAA. Residues: CSAISSGAGVLGK. The whole CDR3 sequence is CSAISSGAGVLGKLFF.

Of note for this clone: The read gets to within 3 residues of the CDR3 end, and the germline J gene fills in the rest. The chain is built from TRBV5-1 and TRBJ2-3; tentatively, D is TRBD1 (5 bases). Germline V gene lookup returns CDR1 SGHRS and CDR2 YFSETQ. With 0 bases removed from V and 4 bases from J, the gap between germline ends came to 15 bases. This CDR3 comprises 16 residues. CDR3 in amino acids: CASSLAQGTQADTQYF. The sequenced CDR3 bases are TGCGCCAGCAGCTTGGCCCAGGGCACGCAGGCAGATACG.

A remark on this clone: The CDR3 end falls 3 residues outside the read, so it is completed with the germline J gene. This rearrangement joins TRBV6-2 or TRBV6-3 to TRBJ2-7; D is ambiguous. The V end was cut by 0 bases, the J end by 2 bases, with 5 bases between. Looked up from germline, CDR1 is MNHEY and CDR2 is SVGEGT. The CDR3 sequence is 13 residues long. The sequenced part of the CDR3 DNA is TGTGCCAGCAGTTACTCACATACCTACGAG. Residues: CASSYSHTYE. The whole CDR3 sequence reads CASSYSHTYEQYF.

In regard to this clone: The sequenced fragment ends 3 residues before the CDR3 boundary, so the rest is inferred from the germline J gene. The chain uses TRBV29-1 and TRBJ2-5, with a tentative D call TRBD2 (5 bases). This CDR3 region has 12 residues. With 4 bases removed from V and 2 bases from J, the gap between germline ends came to 8 bases. CDR1 is SQVTM and CDR2 is ANQGSEA in the germline V gene. CDR3 DNA, as far as it was read: TGCAGCGTTGGACTATATCAAGAGACC. It yields the protein CSVGLYQET. From start to end, the CDR3 is CSVGLYQETQYF.

Regarding this clone: The observed sequence ends 3 residues before the CDR3 terminus, with the missing tail filled in from the germline J gene. The V and J genes are TRBV20-1 and TRBJ1-1; perhaps TRBD1 as D (6 bases). The CDR3 contains 13 residues. The ends were cut back, 3 bases at V and 6 bases at J, with 14 bases in the middle. Germline CDR1 DFQATT, CDR2 SNEGSKA (reference sequence). The CDR3 reads CSASAFRGSEAFF. CDR3 DNA, as far as it was read: TGCAGTGCTAGTGCCTTCAGGGGTTCTGAA.

Regarding this clone: The CDR3 extends 3 residues past the end of the read, so its final part is completed from the germline J gene. The chain has TRBV11-2 and TRBJ2-3, with D possibly TRBD1 on 6 matching bases. The CDR3 runs 15 residues. V lost 0 bases to trimming and J lost 2 bases, with 9 bases between them. Germline lookup yields CDR1 SGHAT and CDR2 FQNNGV. The CDR3 loop reads CASSLEGAHTDTQYF. Partial CDR3 DNA: TGTGCCAGCAGCTTAGAGGGGGCGCACACAGATACG.

Regarding this clone: The missing CDR3 end, 3 residues past where the read stops, is filled in from the germline J gene. This chain uses TRBV19 with TRBJ1-1; D is undetermined. Looked up from germline, CDR1 is LNHDA and CDR2 is SQIVND (reference sequence). The CDR3 runs to 16 residues. Deletions cut 0 bases from V and 0 bases from J, with 11 bases between. The sequenced CDR3 bases are TGTGCCAGTAGTATAGATCCCCAGTTCATGAACACTGAA. Residues: CASSIDPQFMNTE. The whole CDR3 reads CASSIDPQFMNTEAFF.

For this clone: The read is 3 residues too short to cover the CDR3 end, so that end is filled in from the germline J gene. V gene TRBV12-3 or TRBV12-4 combines with J gene TRBJ1-2; D may be TRBD1 (5 bases). The CDR3 covers 14 residues. Deletions cut 6 bases from V and 3 bases from J, with 14 bases between. CDR3: CASSRQPFYYGYTF. The CDR3 bases that were read are TGTGCCAGCAGCAGACAGCCATTCTACTATGGC.

Frequency places this clone as medium-sized. The sequenced fragment ends 3 residues before the CDR3 boundary, so the rest is inferred from the germline J gene. V is TRBV19 and J is TRBJ1-1, with D perhaps matching TRBD1 (6 bases). Trimming cost V 5 bases and J 1 base, with 14 bases left between them. CDR1 is LNHDA and CDR2 is SQIVND in the germline V gene (reference sequence). The CDR3 is 15 residues long. CDR3 DNA, as far as it was read: TGTGCCAGTAGTCCCATGGGACATTCGAACACTGAA. Protein sequence: CASSPMGHSNTE. The whole CDR3 is CASSPMGHSNTEAFF.

With respect to this clone: The observed sequence ends 3 residues before the CDR3 terminus, with the missing tail filled in from the germline J gene. This chain uses TRBV11-3 with TRBJ2-3; 9 bases align to TRBD2. CDR3 size: 15 residues. Germline V gene data show CDR1 as SGHNT and CDR2 as YENEEA. The V gene end was trimmed by 5 bases and the J gene end by 5 bases; junction bases not matched to a gene: 8. CDR3 protein: CASSAIAGDGDTQYF. CDR3 DNA (partial): TGTGCCAGCAGCGCTATAGCGGGAGATGGAGATACG. Based on the CDR3 plus reference TRBV11-3 and TRBJ2-3, the full variable domain is EAGVVQSPRYKIIEKKQPVAFWCNPISGHNTLYWYLQNLGQGPELLIRYENEEAVDDSQLPKDRFSAERLKGVDSTLKIQPAELGDSAVYLCASSAIAGDGDTQYFGPGTRLTVL.

Details on this clone: The read stops 3 residues short of the end of the CDR3; the missing end is completed from the germline J gene. This chain links TRBV6-2 or TRBV6-3 with TRBJ2-7, with no clear D. V was shortened by 5 bases and J by 4 bases, with 9 bases between the two germline ends. The CDR3 sequence is 12 residues long. CDR1 MNHEY and CDR2 SVGEGT come from the germline V gene. The part of the CDR3 DNA that was read is TGTGCCAGCAGTCGTACACCTTACGAG. It is translated as CASSRTPYE. The complete CDR3 protein is CASSRTPYEQYF.

As concerns this clone: The CDR3 end falls 3 residues outside the read, so it is completed with the germline J gene. The gene calls are TRBV7-2 and TRBJ2-3, with TRBD2 as a possible D gene (7 bases). The CDR3 has 18 residues. V lost 0 bases, J lost 0 bases, and 16 bases lay in between. CDR1 and CDR2 (germline): SGHTA, FQGNSA. This CDR3 is CASSLASGGGGSTDTQYF. The CDR3 DNA, read in part, is TGTGCCAGCAGCTTAGCGAGTGGAGGGGGGGGTAGCACAGATACG.

A note on this clone: The read terminates 3 residues ahead of where the CDR3 ends, so the germline J gene completes it. The J gene is TRBJ1-4, the V gene TRBV7-8; 8 bases are a match to TRBD1. CDR1 is SGHVS, CDR2 FQNEAQ, per germline. V gave up 4 bases and J gave up 8 bases; unmatched junction bases: 9. CDR3 length: 15 amino acids. The DNA read from the CDR3 is TGTGCCAGCAGCTCTCCGGGACAGGTGATCGAAAAA. Its protein is CASSSPGQVIEK. The full-length CDR3 reads as CASSSPGQVIEKLFF.

A word on this clone: The read ends 3 residues before the CDR3 terminus; that terminus is restored from the germline J gene. The chain links TRBV5-1 to TRBJ2-2; 8 bases line up with TRBD2. Trimming at V came to 0 bases and at J to 3 bases, leaving 7 bases not matched to a gene. The CDR3 runs to 17 residues. Germline assignment: CDR1 SGHRS and CDR2 YFSETQ. The CDR3 loop reads CASSLGEAGVDTGELFF. CDR3 bases read: TGCGCCAGCAGCTTGGGGGAAGCGGGAGTAGACACCGGGGAG.

As concerns this clone: The CDR3 end lies 3 residues beyond the end of the read and is filled in from the germline J gene. The V gene is TRBV5-1, the J gene TRBJ1-6, with D possibly being TRBD1 (5 bases). V lost 0 bases, J lost 8 bases, and 21 bases lay in between. Germline V gene lookup returns CDR1 SGHRS and CDR2 YFSETQ. This CDR3 is 18 amino acids long. CDR3 loop: CASSLVLGPSGQHSPLHF. Partial CDR3 DNA: TGCGCCAGCAGCTTGGTGCTGGGTCCGTCTGGACAACATTCACCC.

Turning to this clone: The read falls 3 residues short of the CDR3 end, and the missing part is taken from the germline J gene. The genes are TRBV19 and TRBJ1-6; 8 bases are a match to TRBD1. The V gene's germline CDR1 is LNHDA and CDR2 SQIVND (reference sequence). This CDR3 contains 14 residues. Germline trimming cut 7 bases from V and 7 bases from J; bases unmatched to any gene: 6. CDR3 loop: CASMGTGTNSPLHF. The DNA read from the CDR3 is TGTGCCAGTATGGGGACAGGCACAAATTCACCC.

Details on this clone: Coverage ceases 3 residues before the CDR3 finishes, and the germline J gene fills in the end. V usage is TRBV5-1 and J usage is TRBJ2-5; D is unresolved. The germline CDR1 and CDR2 sequences are SGHRS and YFSETQ. The length of the CDR3 is 13 residues. V lost 1 base, J lost 5 bases, and 9 bases lay in between. The chain's CDR3 is CASSLLELETQYF. The CDR3 bases that were read are TGCGCCAGCAGCTTGCTAGAATTGGAGACC.

The CDR3 spells CASSLWGLGETQYF. The sequenced CDR3 bases are TGTGCCAGCAGCTTGTGGGGCCTGGGAGAGACC. V is TRBV5-6 and J is TRBJ2-5, with D possibly being TRBD1 (5 bases). Read data end 3 residues before the CDR3 end; the end is taken from the germline J gene. V lost 1 base, J lost 4 bases, and 11 bases lay in between. This CDR3 has 14 amino acids. CDR1 and CDR2 (germline): SGHDT, YYEEEE.

The CDR3 region is CASNSHLLAGDNEQFF. The sequenced CDR3 bases are TGTGCCAGCAATTCGCACTTACTAGCGGGGGACAATGAG. This chain joins TRBV2 and TRBJ2-1; 11 bases are a match to TRBD2. From the germline J gene comes the end of the CDR3, since the read stops 3 residues before it. The germline gives CDR1 SNHLY, CDR2 FYNNEI. The V and J ends lost 7 bases and 5 bases, in that order; junction bases with no gene match: 10. The CDR3 spans 16 residues.

Note on this clone: From the germline J gene comes the end of the CDR3, since the read stops 3 residues before it. This rearrangement joins TRBV14 to TRBJ1-1; weak D call: TRBD1 (5 bases). The germline V gene has CDR1 SGHDN and CDR2 FVKESK. Trimming stripped 2 bases from V and 4 bases from J, with 17 bases between. CDR3 length: 16 amino acids. The CDR3 sequence: CASSQRSGFGSTEAFF. CDR3 bases read: TGTGCCAGCAGCCAAAGATCAGGGTTCGGGAGCACTGAA.

CDR3 DNA, as far as it was read: TGCGCCAGCAGCCGACAGGGGATCACCGGGGAG. Its translation: CASSRQGITGE. The entire CDR3 sequence reads CASSRQGITGELFF. The chain recombines TRBV5-1 with TRBJ2-2, with 8 bases matching TRBD1. The observed sequence ends 3 residues before the CDR3 terminus, with the missing tail filled in from the germline J gene. Losses at the gene ends were 4 bases for V and 4 bases for J; bases not matched to a gene: 3. Germline V gene sequence: CDR1 SGHRS, CDR2 YFSETQ. CDR3 length equals 14 residues.

Comment on this clone: The CDR3 is cut off 3 residues early in the read; its end comes from the germline J gene. The gene calls are TRBV20-1 and TRBJ1-6, with D hard to call. V lost 1 base, J lost 2 bases, and 6 bases lay in between. The CDR3 has 14 amino acids. CDR1 and CDR2 (germline): DFQATT, SNEGSKA (reference sequence). The part of the CDR3 DNA that was read is TGCAGTGCTAGAGCTGGCACCTATAATTCACCC. This gives the protein CSARAGTYNSP. The CDR3 as a whole reads CSARAGTYNSPLHF.